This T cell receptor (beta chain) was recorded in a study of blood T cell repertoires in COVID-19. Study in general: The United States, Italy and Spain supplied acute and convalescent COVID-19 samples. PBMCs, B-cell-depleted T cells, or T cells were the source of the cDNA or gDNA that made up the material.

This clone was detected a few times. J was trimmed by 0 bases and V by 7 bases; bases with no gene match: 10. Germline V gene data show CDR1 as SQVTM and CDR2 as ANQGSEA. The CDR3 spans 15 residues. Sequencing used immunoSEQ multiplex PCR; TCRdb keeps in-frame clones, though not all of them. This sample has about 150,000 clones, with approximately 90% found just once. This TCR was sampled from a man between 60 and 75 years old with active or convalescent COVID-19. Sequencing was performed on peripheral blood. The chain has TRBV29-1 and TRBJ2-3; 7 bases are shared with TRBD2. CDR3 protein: CSGGGLAVSTDTQYF. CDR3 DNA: TGCAGCGGTGGTGGGCTAGCGGTAAGCACAGATACGCAGTATTTT.